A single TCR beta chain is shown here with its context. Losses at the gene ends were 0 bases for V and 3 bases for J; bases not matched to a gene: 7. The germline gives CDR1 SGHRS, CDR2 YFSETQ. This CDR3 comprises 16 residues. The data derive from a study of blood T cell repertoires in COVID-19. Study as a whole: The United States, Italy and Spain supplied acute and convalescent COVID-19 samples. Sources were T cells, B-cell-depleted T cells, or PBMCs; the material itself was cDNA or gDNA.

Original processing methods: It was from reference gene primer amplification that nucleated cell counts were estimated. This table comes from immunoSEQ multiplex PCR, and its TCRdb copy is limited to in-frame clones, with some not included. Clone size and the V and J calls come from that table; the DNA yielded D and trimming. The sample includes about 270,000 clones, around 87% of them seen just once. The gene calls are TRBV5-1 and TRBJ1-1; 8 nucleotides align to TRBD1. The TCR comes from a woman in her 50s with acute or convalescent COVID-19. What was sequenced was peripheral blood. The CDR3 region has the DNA TGCGCCAGCAGCTTGGTCCTGACAGGGGTGGACACTGAAGCTTTCTTT. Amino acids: CASSLVLTGVDTEAFF.